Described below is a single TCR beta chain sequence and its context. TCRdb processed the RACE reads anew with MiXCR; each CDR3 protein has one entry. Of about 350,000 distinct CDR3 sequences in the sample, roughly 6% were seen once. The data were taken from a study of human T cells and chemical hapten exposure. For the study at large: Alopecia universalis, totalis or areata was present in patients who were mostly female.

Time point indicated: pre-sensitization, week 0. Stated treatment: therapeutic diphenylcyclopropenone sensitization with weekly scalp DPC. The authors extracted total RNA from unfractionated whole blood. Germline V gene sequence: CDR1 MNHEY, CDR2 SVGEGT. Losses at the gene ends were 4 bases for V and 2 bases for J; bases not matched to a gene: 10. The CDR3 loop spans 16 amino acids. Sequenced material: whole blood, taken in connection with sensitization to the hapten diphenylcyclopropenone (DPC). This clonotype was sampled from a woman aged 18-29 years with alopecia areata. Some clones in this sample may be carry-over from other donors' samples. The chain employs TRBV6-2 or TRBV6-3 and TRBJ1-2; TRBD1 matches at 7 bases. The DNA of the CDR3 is TGTGCCAGCAGTTCGGACCCAGGGGGAAGGAACTATGGCTACACCTTC. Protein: CASSSDPGGRNYGYTF.